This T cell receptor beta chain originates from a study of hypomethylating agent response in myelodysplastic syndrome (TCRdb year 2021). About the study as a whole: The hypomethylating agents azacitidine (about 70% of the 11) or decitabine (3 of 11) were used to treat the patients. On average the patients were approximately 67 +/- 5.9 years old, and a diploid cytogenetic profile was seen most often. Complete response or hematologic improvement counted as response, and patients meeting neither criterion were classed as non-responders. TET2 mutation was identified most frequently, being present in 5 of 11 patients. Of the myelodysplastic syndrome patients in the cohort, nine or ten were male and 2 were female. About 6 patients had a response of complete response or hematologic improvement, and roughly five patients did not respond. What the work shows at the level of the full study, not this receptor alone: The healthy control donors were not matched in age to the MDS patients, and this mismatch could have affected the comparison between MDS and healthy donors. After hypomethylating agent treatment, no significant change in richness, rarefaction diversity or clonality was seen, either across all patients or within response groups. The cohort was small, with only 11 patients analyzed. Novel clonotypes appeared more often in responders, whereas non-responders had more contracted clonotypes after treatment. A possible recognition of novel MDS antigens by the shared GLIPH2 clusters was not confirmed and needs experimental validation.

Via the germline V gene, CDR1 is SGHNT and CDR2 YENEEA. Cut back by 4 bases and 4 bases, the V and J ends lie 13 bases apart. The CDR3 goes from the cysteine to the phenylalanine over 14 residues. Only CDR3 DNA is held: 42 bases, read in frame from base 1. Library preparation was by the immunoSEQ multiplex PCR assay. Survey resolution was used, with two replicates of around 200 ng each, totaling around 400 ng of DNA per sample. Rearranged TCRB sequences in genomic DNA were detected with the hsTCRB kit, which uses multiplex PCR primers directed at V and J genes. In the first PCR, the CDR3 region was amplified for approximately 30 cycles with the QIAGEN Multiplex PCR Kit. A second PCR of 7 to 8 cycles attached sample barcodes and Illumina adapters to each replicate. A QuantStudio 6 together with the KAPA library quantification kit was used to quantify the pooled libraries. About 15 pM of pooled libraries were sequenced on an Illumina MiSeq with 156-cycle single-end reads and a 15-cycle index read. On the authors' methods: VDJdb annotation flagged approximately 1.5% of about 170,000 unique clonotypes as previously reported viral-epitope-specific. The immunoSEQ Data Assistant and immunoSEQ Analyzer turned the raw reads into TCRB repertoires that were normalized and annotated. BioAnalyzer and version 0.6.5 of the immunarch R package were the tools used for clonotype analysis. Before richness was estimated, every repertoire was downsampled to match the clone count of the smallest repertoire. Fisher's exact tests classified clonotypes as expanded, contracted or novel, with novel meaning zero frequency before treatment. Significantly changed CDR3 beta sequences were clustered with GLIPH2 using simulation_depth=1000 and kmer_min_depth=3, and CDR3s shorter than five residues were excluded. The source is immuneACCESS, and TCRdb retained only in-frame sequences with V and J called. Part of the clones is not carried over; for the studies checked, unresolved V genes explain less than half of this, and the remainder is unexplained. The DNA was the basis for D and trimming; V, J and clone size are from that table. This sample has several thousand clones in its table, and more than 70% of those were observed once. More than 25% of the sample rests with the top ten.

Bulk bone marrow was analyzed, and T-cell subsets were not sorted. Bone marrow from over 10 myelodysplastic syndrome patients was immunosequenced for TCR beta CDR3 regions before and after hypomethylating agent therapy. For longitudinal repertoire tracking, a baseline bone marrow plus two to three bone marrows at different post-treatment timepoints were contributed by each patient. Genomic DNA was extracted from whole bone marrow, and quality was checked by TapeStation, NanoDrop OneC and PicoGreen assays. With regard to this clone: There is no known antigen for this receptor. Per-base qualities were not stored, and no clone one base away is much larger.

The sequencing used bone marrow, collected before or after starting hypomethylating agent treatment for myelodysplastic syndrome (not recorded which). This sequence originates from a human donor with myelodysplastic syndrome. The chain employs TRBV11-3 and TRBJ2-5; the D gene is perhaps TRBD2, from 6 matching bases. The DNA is TGTGCCAGCAGCTCCCGACCCGGGGGAGAGACCCAGTACTTC. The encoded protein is CASSSRPGGETQYF.